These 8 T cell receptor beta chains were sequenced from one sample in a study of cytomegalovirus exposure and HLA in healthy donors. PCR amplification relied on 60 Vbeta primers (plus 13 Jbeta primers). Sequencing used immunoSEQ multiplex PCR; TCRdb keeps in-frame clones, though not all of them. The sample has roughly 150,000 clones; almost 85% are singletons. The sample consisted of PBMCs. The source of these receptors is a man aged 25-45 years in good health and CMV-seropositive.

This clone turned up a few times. This chain's CDR3 is CASSENSPGETQYF. As DNA, the CDR3 is TGTGCCAGCAGTGAAAATAGCCCGGGGGAGACCCAGTACTTC. This chain uses TRBV2 with TRBJ2-5; D is possibly TRBD2 (5 bases). The CDR3 sequence is 14 residues long. Trimming cost V 2 bases and J 5 bases, with 12 bases left between them. The germline CDR1 and CDR2 sequences are SNHLY and FYNNEI.

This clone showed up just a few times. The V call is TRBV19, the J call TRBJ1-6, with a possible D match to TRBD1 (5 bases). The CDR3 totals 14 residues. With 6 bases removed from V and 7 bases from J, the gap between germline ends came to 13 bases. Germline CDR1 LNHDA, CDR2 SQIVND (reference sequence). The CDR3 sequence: CASSLGGGNSPLHF. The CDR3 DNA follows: TGTGCCAGTAGCCTCGGGGGAGGGAATTCACCCCTCCACTTT.

CDR3 region: CATSGRGQGRQPQHF. The CDR3 nucleotides read TGTGCCACCAGCGGACGGGGACAGGGCAGGCAGCCCCAGCATTTT. The chain carries TRBV15 and TRBJ1-5; 9 bases are a match to TRBD1. CDR3 size: 15 residues. Germline V gene sequence: CDR1 LNHNV, CDR2 YYDKDF (reference sequence). The V segment lost 5 bases and the J segment 7 bases; nucleotides outside the gene matches: 9.

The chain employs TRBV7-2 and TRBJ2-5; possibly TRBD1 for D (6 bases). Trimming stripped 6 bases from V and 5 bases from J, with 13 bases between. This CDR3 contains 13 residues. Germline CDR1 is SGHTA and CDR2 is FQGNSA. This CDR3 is CASSGQTGETQYF. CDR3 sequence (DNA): TGTGCCAGCAGTGGACAGACGGGGGAGACCCAGTACTTC.

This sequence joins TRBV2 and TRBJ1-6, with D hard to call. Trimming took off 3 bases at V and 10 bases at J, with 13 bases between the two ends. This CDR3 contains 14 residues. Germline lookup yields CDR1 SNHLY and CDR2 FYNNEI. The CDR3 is CASSERHRGSPLHF. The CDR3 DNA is TGTGCCAGCAGTGAGCGGCACCGAGGCTCACCCCTCCACTTT.

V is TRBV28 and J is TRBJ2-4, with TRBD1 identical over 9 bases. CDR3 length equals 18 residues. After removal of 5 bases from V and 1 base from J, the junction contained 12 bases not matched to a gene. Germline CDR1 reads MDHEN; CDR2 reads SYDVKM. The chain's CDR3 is CASSPRTGAGNAKNIQYF. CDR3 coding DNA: TGTGCCAGCAGTCCACGGACAGGGGCTGGGAATGCCAAAAACATTCAGTACTTC.

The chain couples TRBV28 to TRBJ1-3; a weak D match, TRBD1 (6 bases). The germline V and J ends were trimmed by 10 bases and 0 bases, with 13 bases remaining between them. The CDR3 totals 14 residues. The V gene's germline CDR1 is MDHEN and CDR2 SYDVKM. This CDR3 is CATTTGLSGNTIYF. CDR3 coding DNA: TGTGCCACTACGACAGGCCTCTCTGGAAACACCATATATTTT.

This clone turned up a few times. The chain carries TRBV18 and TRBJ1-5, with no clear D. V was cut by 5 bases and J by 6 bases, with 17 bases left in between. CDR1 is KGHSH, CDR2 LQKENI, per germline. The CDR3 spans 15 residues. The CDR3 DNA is TGTGCCAGCTCATCATTCGTGGGAGCGGGTCAGCCCCAGCATTTT. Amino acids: CASSSFVGAGQPQHF. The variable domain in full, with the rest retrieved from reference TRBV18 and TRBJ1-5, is NAGVMQNPRHLVRRRGQEARLRCSPMKGHSHVYWYRQLPEEGLKFMVYLQKENIIDESGMPKERFSAEFPKEGPSILRIQQVVRGDSAAYFCASSSFVGAGQPQHFGDGTRLSIL.